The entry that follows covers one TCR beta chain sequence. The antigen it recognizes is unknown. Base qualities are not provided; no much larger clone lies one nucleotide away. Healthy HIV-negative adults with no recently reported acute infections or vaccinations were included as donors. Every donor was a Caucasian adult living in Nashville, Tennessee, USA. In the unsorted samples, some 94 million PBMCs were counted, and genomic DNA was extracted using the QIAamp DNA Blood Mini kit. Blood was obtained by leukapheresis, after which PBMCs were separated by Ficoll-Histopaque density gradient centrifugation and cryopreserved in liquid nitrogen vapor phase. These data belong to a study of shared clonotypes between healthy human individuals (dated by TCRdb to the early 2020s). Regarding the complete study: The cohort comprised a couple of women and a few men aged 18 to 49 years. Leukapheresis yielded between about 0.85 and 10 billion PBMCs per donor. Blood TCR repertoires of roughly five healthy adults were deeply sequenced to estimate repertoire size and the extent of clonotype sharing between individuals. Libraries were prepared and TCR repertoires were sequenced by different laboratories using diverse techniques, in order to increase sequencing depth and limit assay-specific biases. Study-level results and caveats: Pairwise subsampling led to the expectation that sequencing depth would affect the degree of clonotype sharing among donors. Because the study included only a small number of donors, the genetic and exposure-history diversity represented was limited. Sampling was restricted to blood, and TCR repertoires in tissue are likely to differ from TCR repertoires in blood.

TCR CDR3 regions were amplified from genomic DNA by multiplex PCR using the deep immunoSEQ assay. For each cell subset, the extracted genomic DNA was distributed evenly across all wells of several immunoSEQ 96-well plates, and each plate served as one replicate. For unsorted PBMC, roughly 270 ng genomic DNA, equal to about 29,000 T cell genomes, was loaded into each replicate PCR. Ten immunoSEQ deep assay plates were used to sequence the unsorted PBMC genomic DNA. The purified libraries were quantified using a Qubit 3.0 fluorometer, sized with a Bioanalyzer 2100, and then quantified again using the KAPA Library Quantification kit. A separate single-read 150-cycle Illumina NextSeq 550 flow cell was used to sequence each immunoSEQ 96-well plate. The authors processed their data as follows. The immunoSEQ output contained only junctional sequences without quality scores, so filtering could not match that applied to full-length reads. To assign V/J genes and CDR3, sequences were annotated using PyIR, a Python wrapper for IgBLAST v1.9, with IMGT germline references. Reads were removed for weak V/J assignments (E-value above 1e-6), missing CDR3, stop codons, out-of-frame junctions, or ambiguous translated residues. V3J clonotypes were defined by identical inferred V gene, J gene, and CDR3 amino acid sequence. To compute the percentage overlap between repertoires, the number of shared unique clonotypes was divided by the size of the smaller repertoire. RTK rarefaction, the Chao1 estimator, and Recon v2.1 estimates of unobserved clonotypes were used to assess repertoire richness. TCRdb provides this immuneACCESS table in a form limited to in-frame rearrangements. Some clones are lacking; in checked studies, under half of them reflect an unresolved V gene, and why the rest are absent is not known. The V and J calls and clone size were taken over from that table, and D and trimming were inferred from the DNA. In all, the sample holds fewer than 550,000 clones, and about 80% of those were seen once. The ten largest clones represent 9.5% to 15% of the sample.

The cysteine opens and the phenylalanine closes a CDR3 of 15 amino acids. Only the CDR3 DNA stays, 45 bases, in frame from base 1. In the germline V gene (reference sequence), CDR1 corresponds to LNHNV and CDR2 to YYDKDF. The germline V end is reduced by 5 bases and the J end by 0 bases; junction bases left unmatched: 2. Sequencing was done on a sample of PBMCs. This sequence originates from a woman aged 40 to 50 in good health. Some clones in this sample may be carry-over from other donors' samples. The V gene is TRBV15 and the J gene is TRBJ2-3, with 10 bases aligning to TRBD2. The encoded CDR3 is CATSSGLASTDTQYF. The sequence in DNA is TGTGCCACCAGCTCGGGACTAGCGAGCACAGATACGCAGTATTTT. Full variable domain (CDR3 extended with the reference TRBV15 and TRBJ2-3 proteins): DAMVIQNPRYQVTQFGKPVTLSCSQTLNHNVMYWYQQKSSQAPKLLFHYYDKDFNNEADTPDNFQSRRPNTSFCFLDIRSPGLGDTAMYLCATSSGLASTDTQYFGPGTRLTVL.